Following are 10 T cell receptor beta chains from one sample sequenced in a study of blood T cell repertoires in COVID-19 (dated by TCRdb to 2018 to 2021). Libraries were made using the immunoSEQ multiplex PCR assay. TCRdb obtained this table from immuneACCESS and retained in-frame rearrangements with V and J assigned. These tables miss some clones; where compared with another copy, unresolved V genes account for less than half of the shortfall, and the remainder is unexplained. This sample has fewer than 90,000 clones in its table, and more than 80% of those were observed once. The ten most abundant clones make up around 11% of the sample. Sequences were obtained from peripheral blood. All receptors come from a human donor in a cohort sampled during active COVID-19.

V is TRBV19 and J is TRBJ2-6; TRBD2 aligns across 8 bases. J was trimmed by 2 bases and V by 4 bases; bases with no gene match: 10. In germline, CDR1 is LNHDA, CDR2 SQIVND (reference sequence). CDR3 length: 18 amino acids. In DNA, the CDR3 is TGTGCCAGTAGTACCATAGCGGGGCCAGATACTGGGGCCAACGTCCTGACTTTC. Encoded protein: CASSTIAGPDTGANVLTF.

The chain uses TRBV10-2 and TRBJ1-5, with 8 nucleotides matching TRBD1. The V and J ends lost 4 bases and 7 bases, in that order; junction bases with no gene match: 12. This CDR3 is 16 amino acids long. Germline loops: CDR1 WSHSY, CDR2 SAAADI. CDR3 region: CASSAGRTGINQPQHF. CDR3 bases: TGCGCCAGCAGTGCCGGAAGGACAGGGATTAACCAGCCCCAGCATTTT.

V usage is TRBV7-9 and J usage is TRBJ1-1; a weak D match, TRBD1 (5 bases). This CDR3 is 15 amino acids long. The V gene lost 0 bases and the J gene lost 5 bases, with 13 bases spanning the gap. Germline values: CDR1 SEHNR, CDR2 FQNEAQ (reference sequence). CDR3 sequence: CASSLASGVKTEAFF. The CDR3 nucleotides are TGTGCCAGCAGCTTAGCTTCGGGGGTAAAGACTGAAGCTTTCTTT.

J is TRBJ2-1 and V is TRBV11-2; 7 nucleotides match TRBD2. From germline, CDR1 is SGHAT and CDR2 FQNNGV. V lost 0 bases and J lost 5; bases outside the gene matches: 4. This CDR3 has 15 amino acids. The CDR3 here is CASSLDPSGNNEQFF. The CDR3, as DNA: TGTGCCAGCAGCTTAGATCCTAGCGGAAACAATGAGCAGTTCTTC.

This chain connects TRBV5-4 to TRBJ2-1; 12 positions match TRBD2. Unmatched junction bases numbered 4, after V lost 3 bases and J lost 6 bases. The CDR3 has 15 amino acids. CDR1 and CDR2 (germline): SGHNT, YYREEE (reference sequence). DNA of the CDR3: TGTGCCAGCAGCTCCCCGGGACTAGCGGGCAATGAGCAGTTCTTC. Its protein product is CASSSPGLAGNEQFF.

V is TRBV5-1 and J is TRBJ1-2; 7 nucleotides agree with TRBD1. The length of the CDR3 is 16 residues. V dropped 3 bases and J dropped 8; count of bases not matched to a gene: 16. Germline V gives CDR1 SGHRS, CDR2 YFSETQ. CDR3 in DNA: TGCGCCAGCAGCTCCAATACCGGGACAGCAATACGGGGCTACACCTTC. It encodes CASSSNTGTAIRGYTF.

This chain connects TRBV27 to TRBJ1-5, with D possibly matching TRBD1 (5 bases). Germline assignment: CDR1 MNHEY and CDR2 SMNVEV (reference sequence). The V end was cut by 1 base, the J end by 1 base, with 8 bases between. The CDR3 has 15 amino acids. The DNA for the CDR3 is TGTGCCAGCAGTTTATACCGACAGAGCAATCAGCCCCAGCATTTT. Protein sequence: CASSLYRQSNQPQHF.

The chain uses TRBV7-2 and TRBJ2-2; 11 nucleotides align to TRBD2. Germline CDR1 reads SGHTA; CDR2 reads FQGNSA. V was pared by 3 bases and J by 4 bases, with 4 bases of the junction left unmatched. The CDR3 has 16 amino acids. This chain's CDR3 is CASSFTSGRVTGELFF. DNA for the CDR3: TGTGCCAGCAGCTTTACTAGCGGGAGAGTCACCGGGGAGCTGTTTTTT.

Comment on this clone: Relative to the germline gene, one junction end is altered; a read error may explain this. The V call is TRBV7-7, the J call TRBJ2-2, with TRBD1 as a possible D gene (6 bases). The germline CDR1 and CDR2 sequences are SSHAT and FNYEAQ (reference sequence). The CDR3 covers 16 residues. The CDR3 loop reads CASSAQPTGNTGELFF. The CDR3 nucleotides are TGTGCTAGCAGCGCACAGCCGACAGGGAACACCGGGGAGCTGTTTTTT.

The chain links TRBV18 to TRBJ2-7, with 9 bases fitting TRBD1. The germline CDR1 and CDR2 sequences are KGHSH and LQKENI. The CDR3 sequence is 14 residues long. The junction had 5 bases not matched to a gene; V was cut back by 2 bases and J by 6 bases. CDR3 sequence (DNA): TGTGCCAGCTCACCAGTGACAGGGGGTGGCGAGCAGTACTTC. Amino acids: CASSPVTGGGEQYF.